This entry lists 3 T cell receptor beta chains sequenced from one sample in a study of blood T cell repertoires in COVID-19. Sequencing used immunoSEQ multiplex PCR; TCRdb keeps in-frame clones, though not all of them. The data contain roughly 160,000 clones, 79% of them singletons. Input material: peripheral blood. The origin of the receptors is a woman aged 55-70 years with COVID-19, enrolled during active disease.

J is TRBJ2-3 and V is TRBV7-2; the match to TRBD1 covers 9 bases. This CDR3 comprises 19 residues. CDR1 and CDR2 from the germline V gene are SGHTA and FQGNSA. With 0 bases clipped from V and 5 bases from J, the junction kept 15 bases outside the gene matches. The CDR3 here is CASSLAKSHRGRREDTQYF. As DNA, the CDR3 is TGTGCCAGCAGCTTAGCGAAGTCCCACAGGGGGCGCAGGGAAGATACGCAGTATTTT.

The chain recombines TRBV28 with TRBJ1-2; D not resolved. This CDR3 has 10 amino acids. The V and J ends lost 6 bases and 5 bases respectively, with 4 bases between them. Germline V CDR1 and CDR2: MDHEN, SYDVKM. CDR3 nucleotides: TGTGCCAGCAGCCGGTATGGCTACACCTTC. This translates into CASSRYGYTF.

This clone was observed once. This chain joins TRBV5-4 and TRBJ1-6, with D possibly being TRBD1 (5 bases). The CDR3 covers 16 residues. Trimming cost V 0 bases and J 4 bases, with 11 bases left between them. The germline V gene has CDR1 SGHNT and CDR2 YYREEE (reference sequence). DNA for the CDR3: TGTGCCAGCAGCTTGGCAGGGCAACCATATAATTCACCCCTCCACTTT. Protein product: CASSLAGQPYNSPLHF.